The clone carrying this T cell receptor beta chain was observed at least ten times. What it recognizes is unknown. The data are from a study of T cells after yellow fever vaccination. At the level of the study: Those fractions that held only low numbers of cells were prepared using the SMART-Seq v4 Ultra Low Input RNA kit. Study outcomes and limitations: The study noted that FACS-sorted repertoires could contain abundant clonotypes contaminating from the bulk population.

In making TCR cDNA, 5'RACE template switching added a universal primer site and UMIs to it. Each CDR3 protein gets one entry after TCRdb re-called the 5' RACE reads with MiXCR. The repertoire holds around 310,000 distinct CDR3 sequences, with roughly 3.5% as singletons. Germline V CDR1 and CDR2: SNHLY, FYNNEI. This CDR3 contains 10 residues. Trimming shortened V by 5 bases and J by 6 bases, and 2 bases separated the two germline ends. The receptor was derived from a man between 18 and 29 years old who received the YFV17D yellow fever vaccine. Sequenced material: PBMCs, taken on the day of the yellow fever booster vaccination. The genes are TRBV2 and TRBJ2-1; no clear D. CDR3 loop: CASSRNEQFF. The CDR3 DNA reads as TGTGCCAGCAGTCGCAATGAGCAGTTCTTC.